This T cell receptor beta chain was found in a study of shared clonotypes between healthy human individuals. This CDR3 is 12 amino acids long. V was cut by 5 bases and J by 3 bases, with 10 bases left in between. The V gene's germline CDR1 is SQVTM and CDR2 ANQGSEA. Study processing details: Filtering differed since immunoSEQ provided only junctions, with no quality scores. The assay was immunoSEQ multiplex PCR, and TCRdb's table has in-frame clones only and misses some. The V and J calls and the clone size are those of that table, but D and trimming were determined from the DNA. The sample has about 1 million clones, about 75% seen once. Remarks on this clone: Other DNA sequences of this sample code for an identical CDR3.

This receptor was taken from a man between 18 and 35 years old in good health. Sequenced: memory CD4+ T cells sorted from blood. Subset specified: CD45RA-negative fraction. The chain links TRBV29-1 to TRBJ1-2; D remains ambiguous. DNA of the CDR3: TGCAGCGTTCTTCGGGAGGACTATGGCTACACCTTC. Residues: CSVLREDYGYTF.